Detailed here is one TCR beta chain. What this receptor recognizes is not known. A read error may account for a junction end that differs from germline. Samples from volunteer blood donors who had recovered from COVID-19 were contributed by a second Seattle source. The collaborating institutions used their own protocols to collect whole blood in K2EDTA tubes. For TCRbeta analysis, collaborator samples were shipped as frozen whole blood, as isolated PBMCs, or as DNA extracted from either sample type. Including the terminal cysteine and phenylalanine, the CDR3 comprises 10 residues. Only the CDR3 DNA stays, 30 bases, in frame from base 1. TCRbeta CDR3 regions were amplified from genomic DNA using the immunoSEQ Assay, a bias-controlled multiplex PCR. The published analysis was carried out like this. The number of nucleated cells in each sample was estimated from the amplification of reference gene primers within the assay. Sequence reads were collapsed and filtered to measure the absolute abundance of every unique TCRbeta CDR3 rearrangement. For each sample, productive Simpson clonality was calculated as the square root of Simpson's diversity index over productive rearrangements. TCRdb stores this immuneACCESS table with in-frame sequences only. Part of the clones is absent; in the studies checked, under half of the shortfall reflects unresolved V genes, and no reason is known for the rest. V, J and clone size derive from that table, while D and trimming were established from the DNA sequence. The sample profile shows over 200,000 clones; about nine tenths of them were found once. The ten biggest clones cover 2.2% of the sample.

The sample originates from a study of blood T cell repertoires in COVID-19 (dated by TCRdb to the early 2020s). For the wider study: Samples from collaborators originated in the United States, Italy and Spain and spanned both the acute and convalescent phases of COVID-19. The material from the prospective study consisted of cDNA or gDNA derived from T cells, B-cell-depleted T cells, or PBMCs. Subjects who had been exposed to COVID-19, were actively infected with it, or had recovered from it provided the deeply sampled blood TCRbeta repertoires that made up the dataset. A freely available public database, intended as a resource for researchers studying the immune response to SARS-CoV-2, is where the repertoires were released. The samples were drawn from two sources: the first 160 participants of the ongoing ImmuneRACE study, and fewer than 1,500 subjects contributed by 6 global collaborators. Nearly every sample came with metadata listing a de-identified subject ID, COVID-19 status, age in years and sex. Where HLA class I and class II types were available, the types were taken from metadata supplied by the sample provider, not from assay-based typing. The study at large found these results: The amount of clinical and demographic metadata varied by source and participant and was provided uncurated.

This clonotype was sampled from a man aged 30 to 45 who had recovered from COVID-19. Sequencing input: peripheral blood. This receptor chain uses TRBV12-3 or TRBV12-4 and TRBJ1-2; too little of a D gene remains to name it. The CDR3 has the sequence CASSGIRESF. The DNA reads TGTGCCAGCAGTGGAATCCGGGAGTCCTTC.